This paragraph covers one T cell receptor beta chain sequence. Its antigen is not known. The sample belongs to a study of shared clonotypes between healthy human individuals. Sequencing used immunoSEQ multiplex PCR; TCRdb keeps in-frame clones, though not all of them. The sample gives over 1.5 million clones, about 98% of which show up once; around 0.45% is in the top ten. Study results and limitations: Donor clonotype sharing was expected to depend on sequencing depth. The genetic and exposure-history diversity represented was limited by few donors. Lower generation probabilities were found for non-shared clonotypes than for those shared by all four donors.

V lost 6 bases to trimming and J lost 2 bases, with 10 bases between them. Germline V gene lookup returns CDR1 WNHNN and CDR2 SYGVQD (reference sequence). The CDR3 contains 13 residues. The genes are TRBV10-1 and TRBJ1-1; D gene ambiguous. This receptor was identified in a man between 25 and 39 years old in good health. Specimen: naive CD4+ T cells sorted from blood. Subset denoted: CD45RA+ positively selected. CDR3 region: CASREGINTEAFF. In nucleotides, the CDR3 is TGCGCCAGCAGGGAGGGCATTAACACTGAAGCTTTCTTT.